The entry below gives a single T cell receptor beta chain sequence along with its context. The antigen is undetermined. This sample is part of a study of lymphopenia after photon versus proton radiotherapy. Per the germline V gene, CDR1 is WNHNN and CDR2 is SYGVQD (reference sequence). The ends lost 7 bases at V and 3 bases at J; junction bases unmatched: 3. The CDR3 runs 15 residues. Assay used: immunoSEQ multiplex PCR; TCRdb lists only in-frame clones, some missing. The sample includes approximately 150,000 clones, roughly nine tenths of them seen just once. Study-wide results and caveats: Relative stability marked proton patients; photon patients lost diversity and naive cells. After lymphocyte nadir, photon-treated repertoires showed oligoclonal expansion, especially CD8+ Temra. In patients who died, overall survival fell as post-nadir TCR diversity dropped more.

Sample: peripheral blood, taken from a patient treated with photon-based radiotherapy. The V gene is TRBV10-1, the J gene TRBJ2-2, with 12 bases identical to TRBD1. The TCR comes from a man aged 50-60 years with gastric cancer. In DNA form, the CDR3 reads TGCGCCAGCATGGGACAGGGGGCGCACACCGGGGAGCTGTTTTTT. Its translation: CASMGQGAHTGELFF.